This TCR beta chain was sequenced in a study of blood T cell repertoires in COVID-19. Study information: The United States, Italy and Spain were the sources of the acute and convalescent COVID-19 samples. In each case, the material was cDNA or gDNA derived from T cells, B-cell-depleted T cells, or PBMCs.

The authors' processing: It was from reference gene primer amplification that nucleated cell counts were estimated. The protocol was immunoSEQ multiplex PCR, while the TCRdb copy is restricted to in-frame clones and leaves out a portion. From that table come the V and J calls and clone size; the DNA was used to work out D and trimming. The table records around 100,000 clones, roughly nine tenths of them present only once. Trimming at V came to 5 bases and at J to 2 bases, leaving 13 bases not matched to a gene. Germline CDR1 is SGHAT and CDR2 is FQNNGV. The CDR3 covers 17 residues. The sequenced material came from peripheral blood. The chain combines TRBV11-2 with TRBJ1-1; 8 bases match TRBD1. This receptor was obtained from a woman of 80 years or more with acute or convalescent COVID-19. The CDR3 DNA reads TGTGCCAGCAGCGACTCTATAAAGACAGGGGCAAACACTGAAGCTTTCTTT. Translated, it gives CASSDSIKTGANTEAFF.